The T cell receptor (beta chain) described here comes from a study of a mutant IDH1 vaccine in newly diagnosed glioma. Overall study: Patients arrived already treated with radiotherapy, temozolomide, or both, most having had both.

V was cut by 2 bases and J by 0 bases, with 21 bases left in between. The CDR3 length is 18 residues. Per germline, CDR1 SGHRS and CDR2 YFSETQ. Worth noting for this clone: Its antigen is not identified.

Profiling relied on immunoSEQ multiplex PCR, and the TCRdb table lists in-frame clones only, not all of them. The sample includes more than 40,000 clones, around 90% of them seen just once. Stated time point: week 35, safety follow-up. Doses comprised 300 ug of mutant IDH1 20-mer peptide each, plus topical imiquimod. This specimen was PBMCs, taken from a glioma patient whose treatment included an IDH1 peptide vaccine. The V and J genes are TRBV5-1 and TRBJ2-7, with D possibly TRBD1 on 5 matching bases. This TCR derives from a woman aged 40 to 50 with glioma. The CDR3 DNA reads as TGCGCCAGCAGCTTAAAGGGGCCCTACTTCGCCAGCTCCTACGAGCAGTACTTC. It codes for CASSLKGPYFASSYEQYF.